Listed below are T cell receptor beta chains from one sample, sequenced in a study of cytomegalovirus exposure and HLA in healthy donors. Only in-frame clones appear in the TCRdb table, and some are missing; sequencing was by immunoSEQ multiplex PCR. The sample has approximately 140,000 clones, and its top ten clones hold about 1.6%. Input material: PBMCs. All receptors come from a woman in her thirties or forties in good health and CMV-seronegative. Each CDR3 is given with its conserved first and last residue. Fields, in order: J gene, D gene, V gene, CDR3 protein, CDR3 DNA. The D gene is left open where the match is weak.

>TRBJ1-4|TRBD1|TRBV29-1
CSVEDGGKDREKLFF
TGCAGCGTTGAAGACGGGGGAAAGGACAGGGAAAAACTGTTTTTT
>TRBJ1-6|.|TRBV7-9
CASSLIDRSPLHF
TGTGCCAGCAGCTTAATAGACAGGTCACCCCTCCACTTT
>TRBJ1-2|TRBD1|TRBV5-4
CASSPPGGGGYTF
TGTGCCAGCAGCCCCCCAGGGGGAGGTGGCTACACCTTC
>TRBJ1-5|.|TRBV23-1
CASNRPPAGQPQHF
TGCGCCAGCAACAGACCCCCGGCGGGTCAGCCCCAGCATTTT
>TRBJ1-2|TRBD1|TRBV28
CASSSAGGQGYTF
TGTGCCAGCAGTTCTGCAGGGGGGCAGGGCTACACCTTC
>TRBJ1-1|.|TRBV4-1
CASSQDWRAGAFF
TGCGCCAGCAGCCAAGATTGGAGGGCGGGGGCTTTCTTT
>TRBJ1-2|.|TRBV20-1
CSAIAVYGYTF
TGCAGTGCTATAGCGGTTTATGGCTACACCTTC
>TRBJ1-2|.|TRBV19
CASSSQGRLYGYTF
TGTGCCAGTAGTAGCCAGGGTAGATTGTATGGCTACACCTTC
>TRBJ2-1|.|TRBV4-3
CASSQGYGNEQFF
TGCGCCAGCAGCCAAGGATACGGCAATGAGCAGTTCTTC
>TRBJ1-2|TRBD1|TRBV9
CASSVETGRYGYTF
TGTGCCAGCAGCGTCGAGACAGGGAGGTATGGCTACACCTTC
>TRBJ1-1|TRBD1|TRBV6-1
CASSFSDRGGTEAFF
TGTGCCAGCAGCTTCTCAGACAGGGGGGGCACTGAAGCTTTCTTT
>TRBJ1-1|TRBD1|TRBV27
CASSRTGEAFF
TGTGCCAGCAGCCGGACAGGGGAAGCTTTCTTT
>TRBJ1-2|.|TRBV7-2
CASSSRQAPSYTF
TGTGCCAGCAGCTCCAGACAGGCTCCTAGTTACACCTTC
>TRBJ2-2|TRBD1|TRBV28
CASIPGQTNTGELFF
TGTGCCAGCATTCCGGGACAGACTAACACCGGGGAGCTGTTTTTT
>TRBJ2-3|TRBD2|TRBV11-3
CASSLSGGARDTQYF
TGTGCCAGCAGCTTGTCCGGGGGGGCCCGGGATACGCAGTATTTT
>TRBJ2-3|.|TRBV11-2
CASSLEGGSNTQYF
TGTGCCAGCAGCTTAGAGGGGGGATCAAATACGCAGTATTTT
>TRBJ1-4|.|TRBV9
CASSVAGIDEKLFF
TGTGCCAGCAGCGTAGCAGGAATCGACGAAAAACTGTTTTTT
>TRBJ1-2|.|TRBV4-1
CASSQDRIRNYGYTF
TGCGCCAGCAGCCAAGATCGAATACGGAACTATGGCTACACCTTC
>TRBJ2-7|.|TRBV13
CASRTPGDEQYF
TGTGCCAGCAGGACCCCAGGGGACGAGCAGTACTTC
>TRBJ2-3|.|TRBV28
CASKSGGQVTQYF
TGTGCCAGCAAGTCCGGGGGGCAGGTTACGCAGTATTTT
>TRBJ1-5|TRBD1|TRBV18
CASSPGQEGSNQPQHF
TGTGCCAGCTCACCTGGACAGGAAGGTAGCAATCAGCCCCAGCATTTT
>TRBJ1-1|TRBD1|TRBV27
CASSLYQGAAFF
TGTGCCAGCAGTTTATATCAGGGGGCCGCTTTCTTT
>TRBJ1-1|.|TRBV7-9
CASSPPGGANAEAFF
TGTGCCAGCAGCCCCCCCGGGGGGGCGAACGCTGAAGCTTTCTTT
>TRBJ1-1|.|TRBV10-2
CASSADKEAFF
TGCGCCAGCAGCGCAGACAAGGAAGCTTTCTTT
>TRBJ1-4|.|TRBV18
CASSPPGTKNEKLFF
TGTGCCAGCTCACCACCGGGGACAAAAAATGAAAAACTGTTTTTT
>TRBJ2-5|.|TRBV7-9
CASSLVQETQYF
TGTGCCAGCAGCTTAGTACAAGAGACCCAGTACTTC
>TRBJ2-3|.|TRBV15
CATPHQGLGDTQYF
TGTGCCACCCCTCATCAGGGGCTAGGAGATACGCAGTATTTT
>TRBJ2-3|TRBD2|TRBV27
CASTTWEGSADTQYF
TGTGCCAGCACCACCTGGGAGGGATCGGCAGATACGCAGTATTTT
>TRBJ2-2|TRBD1|TRBV27
CASSKRDRGVLFF
TGTGCCAGCAGTAAAAGGGACAGGGGTGTGCTGTTTTTT
>TRBJ2-3|.|TRBV30
CAWIVTPGLAGTDTQYF
TGTGCCTGGATAGTAACCCCGGGACTGGCAGGGACAGATACGCAGTATTTT
>TRBJ2-7|TRBD2|TRBV6-5
CASSYSTSGSYEQYF
TGTGCCAGCAGTTACTCTACTAGCGGCTCCTACGAGCAGTACTTC
>TRBJ2-2|.|TRBV5-1
CASSLGDTANTGELFF
TGCGCCAGCAGCTTGGGGGACACAGCGAACACCGGGGAGCTGTTTTTT
>TRBJ1-2|.|TRBV2
CASVSGTPMGYTF
TGTGCCAGCGTATCCGGGACACCTATGGGCTACACCTTC
>TRBJ1-6|.|TRBV29-1
CSIRLNYNSPLHF
TGCAGCATCCGACTCAACTATAATTCACCCCTCCACTTT
>TRBJ1-1|.|TRBV27
CASSLTLNTEAFF
TGTGCCAGCAGCCTCACTCTGAACACTGAAGCTTTCTTT
>TRBJ2-3|.|TRBV7-8
CASSPSASSPRANTQYF
TGTGCCAGCAGCCCGTCCGCCTCAAGCCCTAGAGCCAATACGCAGTATTTT
>TRBJ1-1|TRBD1|TRBV28
CASSDNRGEAFF
TGTGCCAGCAGCGATAACAGGGGGGAAGCTTTCTTT
>TRBJ1-2|.|TRBV7-8
CASSLRWREGYTF
TGTGCCAGCAGCCTAAGGTGGCGGGAAGGCTACACCTTC
>TRBJ2-3|TRBD2|TRBV9
CASSVGGGGGAGGTTDTQYF
TGTGCCAGCAGCGTAGGTGGTGGGGGAGGAGCGGGGGGTACCACAGATACGCAGTATTTT
>TRBJ2-1|TRBD2|TRBV7-2
CASSLPGLAGPRSYNEQFF
TGTGCCAGCAGCTTGCCGGGACTAGCGGGGCCTCGCTCCTACAATGAGCAGTTCTTC
>TRBJ2-3|.|TRBV5-1
CASSSRQRYTDTQYF
TGCGCCAGCAGCTCACGACAGAGGTACACAGATACGCAGTATTTT
>TRBJ2-2|TRBD1|TRBV5-1
CASSPGTGGDTGELFF
TGCGCCAGCAGCCCCGGGACAGGGGGAGACACCGGGGAGCTGTTTTTT
>TRBJ1-1|.|TRBV10-3
CAISYQGLNTEAFF
TGTGCCATCAGCTATCAGGGTCTGAACACTGAAGCTTTCTTT
>TRBJ1-6|TRBD1|TRBV6-6
CASSFGTGISPLHF
TGTGCCAGCAGTTTCGGGACAGGGATATCACCCCTCCACTTT
>TRBJ2-5|TRBD1|TRBV6-6
CASSYNRGKETQYF
TGTGCCAGCAGTTACAACAGGGGTAAAGAGACCCAGTACTTC
>TRBJ1-2|.|TRBV28
CASSFGHFYGYTF
TGTGCCAGCAGTTTTGGCCATTTCTATGGCTACACCTTC
>TRBJ2-7|.|TRBV10-3
CAISAGETSYEQYF
TGTGCCATCAGTGCAGGGGAGACCTCCTACGAGCAGTACTTC
>TRBJ1-2|.|TRBV9
CASSVGGNRDYGYTF
TGTGCCAGCAGCGTAGGGGGAAACAGGGACTATGGCTACACCTTC
>TRBJ1-4|.|TRBV6-5
CASSYSVSRGLFF
TGTGCCAGCAGTTACTCAGTTAGTCGGGGACTGTTTTTT
>TRBJ2-3|.|TRBV9
CASSGTGVTDTQYF
TGTGCCAGCAGTGGAACAGGCGTCACAGATACGCAGTATTTT
>TRBJ1-2|TRBD1|TRBV10-3
CAIRGTGTGVDGYTF
TGTGCCATCAGGGGGACCGGGACAGGAGTTGATGGCTACACCTTC
>TRBJ2-7|.|TRBV27
CASSLSAGVYHEQYF
TGTGCCAGCAGTTTATCGGCCGGGGTTTACCACGAGCAGTACTTC
>TRBJ1-2|TRBD1|TRBV5-6
CASSRDRDYGYTF
TGTGCCAGCAGCCGGGACAGGGACTATGGCTACACCTTC
>TRBJ1-5|.|TRBV29-1
CSVLTVSNQPQHF
TGCAGCGTTCTGACAGTCTCCAATCAGCCCCAGCATTTT
>TRBJ2-2|.|TRBV19
CASRRDFDGTGELFF
TGTGCCAGTAGACGGGACTTCGATGGGACCGGGGAGCTGTTTTTT
>TRBJ1-1|.|TRBV28
CATDGGGMNTEAFF
TGTGCCACTGACGGGGGAGGGATGAACACTGAAGCTTTCTTT
>TRBJ1-2|.|TRBV6-6
CASSYSYQGLNGYTF
TGTGCCAGCAGTTACTCGTACCAGGGCTTAAATGGCTACACCTTC